What follows are 6 T cell receptor beta chains derived from one specimen sequenced in a study of cytotoxic CD8 clonotypes in ibrutinib-treated CLL. Produced via immunoSEQ multiplex PCR; TCRdb's table is partial and in-frame only. The sample records almost 45,000 clones, roughly three quarters being singletons. The starting material was PBMCs, obtained after 12 months of ibrutinib treatment. These receptors were obtained from a human donor with chronic lymphocytic leukemia.

V usage is TRBV5-1 and J usage is TRBJ2-1, with D perhaps matching TRBD2 (6 bases). Germline assignment: CDR1 SGHRS and CDR2 YFSETQ. The CDR3 totals 15 residues. Deletions cut 2 bases from V and 7 bases from J, with 16 bases between. CDR3 loop: CASSFESGTRNEQFF. As DNA, the CDR3 is TGCGCCAGCAGCTTTGAATCAGGGACTCGTAATGAGCAGTTCTTC.

This clone was counted only a few times. The rearrangement uses TRBV7-9 and TRBJ1-1; D remains unclear. The CDR3 is 15 residues long. Trimming took 0 bases from V and 2 from J, leaving 10 bases between them. Germline assignment: CDR1 SEHNR and CDR2 FQNEAQ (reference sequence). The CDR3 loop reads CASSLAMAGNTEAFF. Written as DNA, the CDR3 is TGTGCCAGCAGCTTAGCGATGGCGGGAAACACTGAAGCTTTCTTT.

This rearrangement joins TRBV10-2 to TRBJ2-3; D gene ambiguous. This CDR3 region has 14 residues. V lost 6 bases, J lost 0 bases, and 10 bases lay in between. Germline V lookup: CDR1 WSHSY, CDR2 SAAADI. The CDR3 DNA reads TGCGCCAGCAGAGCCGGTCATAGCACAGATACGCAGTATTTT. It encodes CASRAGHSTDTQYF.

This chain's CDR3 is CAISESVAGGETQYF. Here the CDR3 DNA reads TGTGCCATCAGTGAGTCGGTAGCGGGAGGCGAGACCCAGTACTTC. This rearrangement joins TRBV10-3 to TRBJ2-5, with TRBD2 identical over 10 bases. Germline-derived CDR1 and CDR2 are ENHRY and SYGVKD. The J segment lost 5 bases and the V segment lost 0 bases, leaving 3 bases of the junction unmatched. CDR3 size: 15 residues.

In its sample, this clone was seen a few times. The CDR3 DNA reads as TGTGCCAGCAGTGGACTAGCGGAGCTTTACGAGCAGTACTTC. Protein: CASSGLAELYEQYF. The chain links TRBV6-4 to TRBJ2-7; TRBD2 matches 9 bases. The V segment lost 4 bases and the J segment 4 bases; nucleotides outside the gene matches: 5. Germline V gene lookup returns CDR1 MRHNA and CDR2 SNTAGT. The CDR3 is 14 amino acids.

The chain couples TRBV7-8 to TRBJ2-5, with a possible D match to TRBD1 (5 bases). The V gene lost 2 bases and the J gene lost 1 base, with 8 bases spanning the gap. The CDR3 spans 14 residues. CDR1 and CDR2 from the germline V gene are SGHVS and FQNEAQ. The CDR3 DNA reads TGTGCCAGCAGCTTATGGACATCCCAAGAGACCCAGTACTTC. Translation gives CASSLWTSQETQYF.